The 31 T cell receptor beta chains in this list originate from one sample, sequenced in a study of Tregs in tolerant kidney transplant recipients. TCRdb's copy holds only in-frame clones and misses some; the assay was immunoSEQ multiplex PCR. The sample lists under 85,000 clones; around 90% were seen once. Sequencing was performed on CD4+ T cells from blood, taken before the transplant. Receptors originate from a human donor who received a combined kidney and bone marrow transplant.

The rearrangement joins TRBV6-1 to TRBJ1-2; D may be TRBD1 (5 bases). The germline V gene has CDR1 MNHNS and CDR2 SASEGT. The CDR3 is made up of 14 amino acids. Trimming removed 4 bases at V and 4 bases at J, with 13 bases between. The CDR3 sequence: CASSVERQLYGYTF. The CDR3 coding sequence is TGTGCCAGCAGTGTTGAAAGACAGCTCTATGGCTACACCTTC.

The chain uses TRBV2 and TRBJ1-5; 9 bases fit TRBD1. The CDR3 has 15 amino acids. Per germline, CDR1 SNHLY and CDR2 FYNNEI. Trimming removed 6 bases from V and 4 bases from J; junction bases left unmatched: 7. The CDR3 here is CASRGGQGKNQPQHF. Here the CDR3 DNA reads TGTGCCAGCAGGGGGGGACAGGGAAAGAATCAGCCCCAGCATTTT.

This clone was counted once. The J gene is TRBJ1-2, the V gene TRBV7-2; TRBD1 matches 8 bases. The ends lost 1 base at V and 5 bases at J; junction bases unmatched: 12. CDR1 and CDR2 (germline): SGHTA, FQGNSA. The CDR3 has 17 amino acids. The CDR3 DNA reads TGTGCCAGCAGCTTAGAAGCCTTCCAGGGGGCGAGGTATGGCTACACCTTC. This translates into CASSLEAFQGARYGYTF.

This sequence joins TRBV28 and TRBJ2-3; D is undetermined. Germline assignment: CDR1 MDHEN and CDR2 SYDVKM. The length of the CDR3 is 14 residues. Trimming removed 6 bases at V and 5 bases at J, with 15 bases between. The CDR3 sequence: CASSLGQNGDTQYF. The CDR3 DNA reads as TGTGCCAGCAGCCTGGGCCAGAACGGAGATACGCAGTATTTT.

Written as DNA, the CDR3 is TGTGCCAGCAGCTTGGACTTCACAGATACGCAGTATTTT. This codes for CASSLDFTDTQYF. This rearrangement joins TRBV5-6 to TRBJ2-3; D not resolved. CDR3 length equals 13 residues. The V and J ends lost 0 bases and 2 bases respectively, with 4 bases between them. The germline V gene encodes CDR1 SGHDT and CDR2 YYEEEE.

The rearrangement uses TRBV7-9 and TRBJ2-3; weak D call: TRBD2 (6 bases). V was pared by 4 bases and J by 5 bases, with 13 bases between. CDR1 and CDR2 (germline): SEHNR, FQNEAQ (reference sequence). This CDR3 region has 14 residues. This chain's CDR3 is CASSYGGSGDTQYF. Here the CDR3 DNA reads TGTGCCAGCAGCTACGGGGGTTCAGGAGATACGCAGTATTTT. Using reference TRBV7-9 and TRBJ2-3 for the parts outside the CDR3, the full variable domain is DTGVSQNPRHKITKRGQNVTFRCDPISEHNRLYWYRQTLGQGPEFLTYFQNEAQLEKSRLLSDRFSAERPKGSFSTLEIQRTEQGDSAMYLCASSYGGSGDTQYFGPGTRLTVL.

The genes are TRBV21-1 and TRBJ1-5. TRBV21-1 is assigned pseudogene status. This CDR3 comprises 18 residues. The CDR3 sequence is CASSFNTEIMYSNQPQHF. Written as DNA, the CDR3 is TGTGCCAGCAGCTTCAACACGGAGATAATGTATAGCAATCAGCCCCAGCATTTT.

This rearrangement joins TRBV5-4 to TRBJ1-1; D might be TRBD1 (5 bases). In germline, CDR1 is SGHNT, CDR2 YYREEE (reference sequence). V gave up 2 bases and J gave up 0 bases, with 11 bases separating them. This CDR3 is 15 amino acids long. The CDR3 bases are TGTGCCAGCAGCTTTGCGGGGACCGTGAACACTGAAGCTTTCTTT. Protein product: CASSFAGTVNTEAFF.

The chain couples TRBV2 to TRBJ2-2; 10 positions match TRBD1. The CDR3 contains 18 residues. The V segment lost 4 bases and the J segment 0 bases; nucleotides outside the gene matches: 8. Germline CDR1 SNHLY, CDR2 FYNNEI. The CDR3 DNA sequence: TGTGCCAGCAGTGGTACCCGGGACAGGGGATCGAACACCGGGGAGCTGTTTTTT. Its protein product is CASSGTRDRGSNTGELFF. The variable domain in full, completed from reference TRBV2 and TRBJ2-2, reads EPEVTQTPSHQVTQMGQEVILRCVPISNHLYFYWYRQILGQKVEFLVSFYNNEISEKSEIFDDQFSVERPDGSNFTLKIRSTKLEDSAMYFCASSGTRDRGSNTGELFFGEGSRLTVL.

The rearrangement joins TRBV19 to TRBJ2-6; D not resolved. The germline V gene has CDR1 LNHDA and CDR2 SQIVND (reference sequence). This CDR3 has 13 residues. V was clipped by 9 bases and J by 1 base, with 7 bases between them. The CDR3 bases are TGTGCCAGCCTATTTTCTGGGGCCAACGTCCTGACTTTC. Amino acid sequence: CASLFSGANVLTF.

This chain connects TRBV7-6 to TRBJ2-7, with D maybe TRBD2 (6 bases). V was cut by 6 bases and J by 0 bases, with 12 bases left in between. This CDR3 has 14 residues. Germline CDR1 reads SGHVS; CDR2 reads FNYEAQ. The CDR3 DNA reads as TGTGCCAGCAGTTACCGGGACTCCTCCTACGAGCAGTACTTC. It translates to CASSYRDSSYEQYF.

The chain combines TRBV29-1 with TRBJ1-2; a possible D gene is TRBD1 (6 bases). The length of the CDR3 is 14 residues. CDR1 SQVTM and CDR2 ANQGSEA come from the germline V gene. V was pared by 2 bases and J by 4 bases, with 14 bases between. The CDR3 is CSVEIADRFYGYTF. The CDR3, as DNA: TGCAGCGTTGAAATCGCCGACAGGTTCTATGGCTACACCTTC.

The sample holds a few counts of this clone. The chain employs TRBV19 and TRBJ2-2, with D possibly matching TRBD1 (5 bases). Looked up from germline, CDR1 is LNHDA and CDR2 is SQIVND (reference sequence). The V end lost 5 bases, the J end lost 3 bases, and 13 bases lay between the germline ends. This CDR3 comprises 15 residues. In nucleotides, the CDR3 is TGTGCCAGTAGTGGCGGAACAGGTTACACCGGGGAGCTGTTTTTT. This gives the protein CASSGGTGYTGELFF.

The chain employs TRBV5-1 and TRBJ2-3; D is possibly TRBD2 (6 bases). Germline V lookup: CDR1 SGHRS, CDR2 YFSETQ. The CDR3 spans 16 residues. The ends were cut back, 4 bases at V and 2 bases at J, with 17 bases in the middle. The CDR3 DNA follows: TGCGCCAGCAGCCCGGCGGTGGCTAGCGACACAGATACGCAGTATTTT. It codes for CASSPAVASDTDTQYF.

CDR3 in DNA: TGTGCCAGCAGTGCTGGAGGGGCCCTGAACACCGGGGAGCTGTTTTTT. As protein: CASSAGGALNTGELFF. This chain joins TRBV2 and TRBJ2-2, with TRBD2 as a possible D gene (6 bases). Germline assignment: CDR1 SNHLY and CDR2 FYNNEI. The CDR3 sequence is 16 residues long. V gave up 4 bases and J gave up 1 base, with 13 bases separating them.

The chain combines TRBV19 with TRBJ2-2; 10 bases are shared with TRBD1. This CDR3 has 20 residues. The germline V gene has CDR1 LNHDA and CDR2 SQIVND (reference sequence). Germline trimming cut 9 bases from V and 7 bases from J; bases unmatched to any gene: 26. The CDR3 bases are TGTGCCAGCCTGGGCGGCGGGACAGGGGTCGGGAGGACCGATCACGGGGAGCTGTTTTTT. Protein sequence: CASLGGGTGVGRTDHGELFF.

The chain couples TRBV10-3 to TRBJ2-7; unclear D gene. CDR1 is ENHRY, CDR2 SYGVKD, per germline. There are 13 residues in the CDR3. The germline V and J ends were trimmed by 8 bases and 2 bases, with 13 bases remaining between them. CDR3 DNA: TGTGCCATCGGGCCCCCCGAAACCTACGAGCAGTACTTC. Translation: CAIGPPETYEQYF.

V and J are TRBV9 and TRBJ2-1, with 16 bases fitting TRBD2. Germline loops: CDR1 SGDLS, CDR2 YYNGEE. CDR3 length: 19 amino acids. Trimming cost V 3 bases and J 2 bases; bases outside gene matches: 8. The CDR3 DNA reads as TGTGCCAGCAGCGAACGGGGACTAGCGGGAGGGGGCACCTACAATGAGCAGTTCTTC. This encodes CASSERGLAGGGTYNEQFF. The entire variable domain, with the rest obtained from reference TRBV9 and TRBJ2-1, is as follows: DSGVTQTPKHLITATGQRVTLRCSPRSGDLSVYWYQQSLDQGLQFLIQYYNGEERAKGNILERFSAQQFPDLHSELNLSSLELGDSALYFCASSERGLAGGGTYNEQFFGPGTRLTVL.

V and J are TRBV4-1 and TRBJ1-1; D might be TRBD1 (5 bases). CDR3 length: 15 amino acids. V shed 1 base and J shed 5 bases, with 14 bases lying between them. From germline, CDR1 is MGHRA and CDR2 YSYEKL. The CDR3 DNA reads TGCGCCAGCAGCCAAGCAGCGGGGCGGGATACTGAAGCTTTCTTT. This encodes CASSQAAGRDTEAFF.

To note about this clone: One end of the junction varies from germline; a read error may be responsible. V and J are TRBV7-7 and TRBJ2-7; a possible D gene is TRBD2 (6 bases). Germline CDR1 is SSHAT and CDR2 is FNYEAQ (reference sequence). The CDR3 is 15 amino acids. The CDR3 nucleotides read TGTGCTAGCAGCTTAGGGCGGGATAGCTCCTACGAGCAGTACTTC. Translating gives CASSLGRDSSYEQYF.

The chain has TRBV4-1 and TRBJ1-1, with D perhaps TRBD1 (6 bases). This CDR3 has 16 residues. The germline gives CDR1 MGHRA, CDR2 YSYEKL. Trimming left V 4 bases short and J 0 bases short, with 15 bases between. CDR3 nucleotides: TGCGCCAGCAGCCTCAGGGGAATTGGTGTGAACACTGAAGCTTTCTTT. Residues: CASSLRGIGVNTEAFF.

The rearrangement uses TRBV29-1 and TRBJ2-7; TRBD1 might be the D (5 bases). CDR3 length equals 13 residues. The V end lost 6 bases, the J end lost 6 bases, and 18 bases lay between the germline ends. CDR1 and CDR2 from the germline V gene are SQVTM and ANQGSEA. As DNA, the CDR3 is TGCAGCGTCGGACATGGACCACTAAGCGAGCAGTACTTC. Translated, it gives CSVGHGPLSEQYF.

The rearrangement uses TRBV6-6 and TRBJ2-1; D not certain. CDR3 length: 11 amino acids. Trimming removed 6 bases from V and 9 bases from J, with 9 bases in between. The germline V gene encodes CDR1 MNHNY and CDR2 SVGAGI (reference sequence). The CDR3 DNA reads TGTGCCAGCAGCCCGCGGTTTGAGCAGTTCTTC. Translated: CASSPRFEQFF.

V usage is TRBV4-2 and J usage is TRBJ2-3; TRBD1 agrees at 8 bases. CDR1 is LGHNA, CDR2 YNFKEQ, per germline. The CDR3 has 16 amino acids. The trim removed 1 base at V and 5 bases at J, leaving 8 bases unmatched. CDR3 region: CASSQGWQGAGDTQYF. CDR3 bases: TGTGCCAGCAGCCAAGGGTGGCAGGGGGCTGGAGATACGCAGTATTTT.

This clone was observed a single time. The CDR3 bases are TGTGCCAGCAGTTACCGATTAGACAGGGACTATGGCTACACCTTC. Translated: CASSYRLDRDYGYTF. The rearrangement uses TRBV6-5 and TRBJ1-2, with TRBD1 matching 7 bases. The CDR3 extends over 15 amino acids. CDR1 and CDR2 from the germline V gene are MNHEY and SVGAGI. The trim removed 2 bases at V and 3 bases at J, leaving 6 bases unmatched.

CDR3 DNA: TGTGCCAGCAGCAACGATGGACGGGGAAGCTCCTACAATGAGCAGTTCTTC. Its translation: CASSNDGRGSSYNEQFF. V usage is TRBV7-2 and J usage is TRBJ2-1; D is perhaps TRBD2 (5 bases). V lost 5 bases to trimming and J lost 0 bases, with 17 bases between them. Germline values: CDR1 SGHTA, CDR2 FQGNSA. CDR3 size: 17 residues. The whole variable domain, filled in from reference TRBV7-2 and TRBJ2-1, reads GAGVSQSPSNKVTEKGKDVELRCDPISGHTALYWYRQSLGQGLEFLIYFQGNSAPDKSGLPSDRFSAERTGGSVSTLTIQRTQQEDSAVYLCASSNDGRGSSYNEQFFGPGTRLTVL.

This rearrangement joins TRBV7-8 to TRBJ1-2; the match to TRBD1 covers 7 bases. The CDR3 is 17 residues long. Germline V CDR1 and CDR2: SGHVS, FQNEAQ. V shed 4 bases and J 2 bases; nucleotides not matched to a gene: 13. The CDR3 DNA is TGTGCCAGCAGCTATTTTAGAGTCGGGACAGCAAACTATGGCTACACCTTC. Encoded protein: CASSYFRVGTANYGYTF.

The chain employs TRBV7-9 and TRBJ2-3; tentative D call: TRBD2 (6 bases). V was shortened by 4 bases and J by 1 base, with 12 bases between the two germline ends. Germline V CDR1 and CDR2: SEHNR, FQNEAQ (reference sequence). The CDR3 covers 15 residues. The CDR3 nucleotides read TGTGCCAGCAGCTCTGGAGGGGTCCGCACAGATACGCAGTATTTT. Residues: CASSSGGVRTDTQYF.

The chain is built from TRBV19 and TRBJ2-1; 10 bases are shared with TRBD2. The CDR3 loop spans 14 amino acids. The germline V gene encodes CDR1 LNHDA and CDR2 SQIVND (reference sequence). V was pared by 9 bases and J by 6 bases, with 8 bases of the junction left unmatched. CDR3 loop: CASDSGRALNEQFF. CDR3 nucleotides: TGTGCCAGCGACAGCGGGAGGGCCCTCAATGAGCAGTTCTTC. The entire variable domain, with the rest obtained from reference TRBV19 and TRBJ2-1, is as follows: DGGITQSPKYLFRKEGQNVTLSCEQNLNHDAMYWYRQDPGQGLRLIYYSQIVNDFQKGDIAEGYSVSREKKESFPLTVTSAQKNPTAFYLCASDSGRALNEQFFGPGTRLTVL.

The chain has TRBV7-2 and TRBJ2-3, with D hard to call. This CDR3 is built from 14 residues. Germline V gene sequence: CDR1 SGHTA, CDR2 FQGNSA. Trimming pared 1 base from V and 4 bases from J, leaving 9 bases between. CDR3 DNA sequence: TGTGCCAGCAGCTTAGTCCGGCAGGCAGATACGCAGTATTTT. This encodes CASSLVRQADTQYF.

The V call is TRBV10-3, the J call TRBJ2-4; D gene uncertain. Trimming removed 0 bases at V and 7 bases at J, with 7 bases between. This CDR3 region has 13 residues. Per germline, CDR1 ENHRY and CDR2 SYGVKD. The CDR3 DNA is TGTGCCATCAGTGAGTCGACCGGGAACATTCAGTACTTC. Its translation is CAISESTGNIQYF.